The 24 T cell receptor beta chains reported below all come from one sample, sequenced in a study of cytomegalovirus exposure and HLA in healthy donors. PCR employed 60 Vbeta and 13 Jbeta primers. The method was immunoSEQ multiplex PCR; TCRdb's version includes in-frame clones alone and lacks a portion of them. This sample has 130,000 or so clones, with more than 80% found just once. Material for sequencing was PBMCs. These receptors all come from a woman aged 25-40 years in good health and CMV-seropositive.

Only a few counts were recorded for this clone. The rearrangement joins TRBV19 to TRBJ2-7, with 7 bases fitting TRBD1. The V gene's germline CDR1 is LNHDA and CDR2 SQIVND (reference sequence). The ends lost 3 bases at V and 3 bases at J; junction bases unmatched: 5. The CDR3 runs to 14 residues. CDR3 protein: CASSILTGDYEQYF. The CDR3 nucleotides read TGTGCCAGTAGTATTTTAACAGGGGACTACGAGCAGTACTTC.

The chain's CDR3 is CAGLRTAYNEQFF. CDR3 DNA sequence: TGTGCCGGCTTAAGGACAGCCTACAATGAGCAGTTCTTC. This chain connects TRBV30 to TRBJ2-1; weak D call: TRBD1 (6 bases). The CDR3 sequence is 13 residues long. In germline, CDR1 is GTSNPN, CDR2 SVGIG (reference sequence). The V and J ends lost 8 bases and 2 bases respectively, with 13 bases between them.

The V gene is TRBV5-4, the J gene TRBJ2-3; maybe TRBD1 (6 bases). The CDR3 has 14 residues. The germline V gene encodes CDR1 SGHNT and CDR2 YYREEE (reference sequence). V lost 5 bases, J lost 5 bases, and 15 bases lay in between. CDR3 protein: CASSFDQGIDTQYF. In DNA, the CDR3 is TGTGCCAGCAGTTTCGACCAGGGGATAGATACGCAGTATTTT.

This clone has more than one count but fewer than ten. The J gene is TRBJ1-2, the V gene TRBV29-1; 9 positions agree with TRBD1. CDR3 size: 14 residues. Germline V gene sequence: CDR1 SQVTM, CDR2 ANQGSEA. The V gene end was trimmed by 1 base and the J gene end by 4 bases; junction bases not matched to a gene: 4. CDR3: CSVEGWGQGYGYTF. CDR3 coding DNA: TGCAGCGTTGAAGGGTGGGGACAGGGCTATGGCTACACCTTC.

The chain couples TRBV5-4 to TRBJ1-4; TRBD1 matches at 7 bases. Germline V gives CDR1 SGHNT, CDR2 YYREEE (reference sequence). V shed 0 bases, J shed 8 bases, and the junction held 1 base outside the gene matches. The CDR3 consists of 13 residues. The CDR3 protein is CASSLGQGEKLFF. The CDR3 region has the DNA TGTGCCAGCAGCTTGGGACAGGGAGAAAAACTGTTTTTT.

This chain uses TRBV6-1 with TRBJ2-3; 13 bases align to TRBD2. There are 16 residues in the CDR3. V dropped 2 bases and J dropped 8; count of bases not matched to a gene: 7. The germline CDR1 and CDR2 sequences are MNHNS and SASEGT. The CDR3 DNA sequence: TGTGCCAGCAGTGAAACTAGCGGGGGGGCCACCGGTACGCAGTATTTT. This sequence encodes CASSETSGGATGTQYF.

The V and J genes are TRBV5-1 and TRBJ2-4; the match to TRBD2 covers 7 bases. Germline assignment: CDR1 SGHRS and CDR2 YFSETQ. There are 15 residues in the CDR3. Trimming at V came to 3 bases and at J to 8 bases, leaving 11 bases not matched to a gene. The CDR3 bases are TGCGCCAGCAGCTCCTCTTTAGCGGGTGGCGACATTCAGTACTTC. This translates into CASSSSLAGGDIQYF.

The genes are TRBV7-9 and TRBJ1-2, with TRBD1 matching over 8 bases. Germline lookup yields CDR1 SEHNR and CDR2 FQNEAQ (reference sequence). The CDR3 extends over 15 amino acids. Trimming cost V 4 bases and J 2 bases; bases outside gene matches: 6. The CDR3, as DNA: TGTGCCAGCAGCTCTGACAGGGGAAACAACTATGGCTACACCTTC. This codes for CASSSDRGNNYGYTF.

The sample holds a few counts of this clone. The chain recombines TRBV2 with TRBJ2-1; 7 nucleotides align to TRBD2. This CDR3 contains 13 residues. Trimming cost V 5 bases and J 8 bases; bases outside gene matches: 6. Germline-derived CDR1 and CDR2 are SNHLY and FYNNEI. The CDR3, as DNA: TGTGCCAGCAGTTCCCTGGGAGGGGATGAGCAGTTCTTC. It translates to CASSSLGGDEQFF. Full variable domain (remainder filled in from reference TRBV2 and TRBJ2-1): EPEVTQTPSHQVTQMGQEVILRCVPISNHLYFYWYRQILGQKVEFLVSFYNNEISEKSEIFDDQFSVERPDGSNFTLKIRSTKLEDSAMYFCASSSLGGDEQFFGPGTRLTVL.

The chain employs TRBV5-1 and TRBJ1-5; possibly TRBD1 for D (5 bases). CDR1 is SGHRS, CDR2 YFSETQ, per germline. The ends were cut back, 0 bases at V and 7 bases at J, with 11 bases in the middle. The CDR3 loop spans 14 amino acids. This CDR3 reads CASSLEAGKQPQHF. CDR3 DNA sequence: TGCGCCAGCAGCTTGGAGGCAGGGAAACAGCCCCAGCATTTT.

CDR3 in DNA: TGTGCCAGCAGCTTAGACAGGAGCGTCTATGGCTACACCTTC. Residues: CASSLDRSVYGYTF. The genes are TRBV7-9 and TRBJ1-2; maybe TRBD1 (5 bases). The CDR3 totals 14 residues. Germline V gene lookup returns CDR1 SEHNR and CDR2 FQNEAQ (reference sequence). Trimming left V 1 base short and J 4 bases short, with 10 bases between.

The gene calls are TRBV6-7 and TRBJ2-5, with TRBD1 matching 9 bases. TRBV6-7 counts as an open reading frame of uncertain function. Trimming removed 5 bases from V and 1 base from J; junction bases left unmatched: 8. The CDR3 is made up of 16 amino acids. In nucleotides, the CDR3 is TGTGCCAGCAGTACCGGGACAGGGTACCCCCAAGAGACCCAGTACTTC. Amino acid sequence: CASSTGTGYPQETQYF.

The V and J genes are TRBV6-1 and TRBJ2-7; perhaps TRBD1 as D (5 bases). V dropped 6 bases and J dropped 3 bases, with 9 bases sitting between them. This CDR3 is 12 amino acids long. The germline V gene has CDR1 MNHNS and CDR2 SASEGT. The CDR3 bases are TGTGCCAGCAGGGACACTCTCTACGAGCAGTACTTC. Translation gives CASRDTLYEQYF.

V usage is TRBV25-1 and J usage is TRBJ1-3, with D unclear. This CDR3 region has 16 residues. V shed 1 base and J shed 2 bases, with 12 bases lying between them. Germline values: CDR1 MGHDK, CDR2 SYGVNS. CDR3 bases: TGTGCCAGCAGTGAATTGGTAACAGCTACTGGAAACACCATATATTTT. This sequence encodes CASSELVTATGNTIYF.

The rearrangement links TRBV11-2 to TRBJ2-2; the match to TRBD2 covers 8 bases. Trimming cost V 5 bases and J 6 bases; bases outside gene matches: 2. CDR1 is SGHAT, CDR2 FQNNGV, per germline. CDR3 length: 13 amino acids. The CDR3 DNA reads TGTGCCAGCAGCCCCGGGGGGGCCGGGGAGCTGTTTTTT. Encoded protein: CASSPGGAGELFF.

This chain links TRBV19 with TRBJ1-2; 7 bases fit TRBD1. The junction had 12 bases not matched to a gene; V was cut back by 7 bases and J by 4 bases. This CDR3 contains 15 residues. CDR1 and CDR2 (germline): LNHDA, SQIVND (reference sequence). CDR3 sequence: CASNLQGFGAYGYTF. CDR3 coding DNA: TGTGCCAGTAACTTACAGGGGTTTGGCGCCTATGGCTACACCTTC.

The chain carries TRBV19 and TRBJ2-1; the match to TRBD2 covers 14 bases. With V trimmed by 6 bases and J by 9 bases, 7 bases remained unmatched. From germline, CDR1 is LNHDA and CDR2 SQIVND (reference sequence). The CDR3 totals 15 residues. The CDR3 sequence is CASSTGLAGGGEQFF. The CDR3 DNA reads as TGTGCCAGTAGCACCGGACTAGCGGGAGGAGGTGAGCAGTTCTTC. The full variable domain, in which reference TRBV19 and TRBJ2-1 provide the parts outside the CDR3, is DGGITQSPKYLFRKEGQNVTLSCEQNLNHDAMYWYRQDPGQGLRLIYYSQIVNDFQKGDIAEGYSVSREKKESFPLTVTSAQKNPTAFYLCASSTGLAGGGEQFFGPGTRLTVL.

The rearrangement joins TRBV5-1 to TRBJ2-7; tentative D call: TRBD2 (6 bases). Germline assignment: CDR1 SGHRS and CDR2 YFSETQ. Trimming removed 0 bases from V and 3 bases from J, with 10 bases in between. The CDR3 runs 14 residues. CDR3 coding DNA: TGCGCCAGCAGCTTGGCCGGAGGGTTCTACGAGCAGTACTTC. Translating gives CASSLAGGFYEQYF.

The chain combines TRBV6-6 with TRBJ1-1; D unresolved. CDR1 MNHNY and CDR2 SVGAGI come from the germline V gene (reference sequence). The CDR3 loop spans 15 amino acids. The germline V and J ends were trimmed by 2 bases and 0 bases, with 10 bases remaining between them. The CDR3 is CASSYDGQLNTEAFF. The CDR3 DNA reads as TGTGCCAGCAGTTACGATGGGCAGCTGAACACTGAAGCTTTCTTT.

The V call is TRBV5-1, the J call TRBJ2-1; D perhaps matches TRBD2 (5 bases). Germline CDR1 and CDR2: SGHRS and YFSETQ. This CDR3 is 12 amino acids long. Trimming took off 6 bases at V and 9 bases at J, with 13 bases between the two ends. Here the CDR3 reads CASTFRGSEQFF. DNA for the CDR3: TGCGCCAGCACCTTTAGAGGGAGTGAGCAGTTCTTC.

The chain is built from TRBV27 and TRBJ2-5; TRBD2 is a possible D gene (5 bases). V lost 3 bases to trimming and J lost 0 bases, with 8 bases between them. The germline V gene has CDR1 MNHEY and CDR2 SMNVEV (reference sequence). The CDR3 consists of 14 residues. The CDR3 bases are TGTGCCAGCAGTTTTGCGACTAACCAAGAGACCCAGTACTTC. It yields the protein CASSFATNQETQYF.

The chain has TRBV30 and TRBJ1-5; D gene ambiguous. Germline V gives CDR1 GTSNPN, CDR2 SVGIG (reference sequence). The CDR3 runs 14 residues. V lost 4 bases, J lost 0 bases, and 10 bases lay in between. The CDR3 region is CAWTPGGSNQPQHF. CDR3 bases: TGTGCCTGGACACCCGGAGGTAGCAATCAGCCCCAGCATTTT.

The V call is TRBV30, the J call TRBJ2-4, with TRBD2 matching 8 bases. Germline CDR1 GTSNPN, CDR2 SVGIG (reference sequence). With V trimmed by 1 base and J by 13 bases, 3 bases remained unmatched. The CDR3 is made up of 11 amino acids. The DNA of the CDR3 is TGTGCCTGGAGTGCGGGGGGGCGGCAGTACTTC. This translates into CAWSAGGRQYF.

The rearrangement joins TRBV10-3 to TRBJ1-4, with D perhaps matching TRBD1 (5 bases). V was trimmed by 0 bases and J by 6 bases, leaving 11 bases between them. The CDR3 length is 15 residues. Per germline, CDR1 ENHRY and CDR2 SYGVKD. CDR3 bases: TGTGCCATCAGTGAGTCGGCTGGGGGGTATGAAAAACTGTTTTTT. Translated: CAISESAGGYEKLFF.